A single sample is the source of the 7 T cell receptor beta chains below, sequenced in a study of blood T cell repertoires in COVID-19 (dated by TCRdb to 2019 to 2021). Library method: the immunoSEQ multiplex PCR assay. Held by TCRdb, this immuneACCESS table contains in-frame sequences only and omits some clones. Under half of the omission traces to an unresolved V gene where checked; the cause of the rest is unknown. The sample contains more than 150,000 clones, roughly 79% of them found a single time. Jointly, the top ten make up about 12% of the sample. The specimen sequenced was peripheral blood. Receptors were obtained from a woman older than 75 with COVID-19, enrolled during active disease.

The V gene is TRBV6-5, the J gene TRBJ2-1; no reliable D call. V lost 8 bases, J lost 0 bases, and 14 bases lay in between. The CDR3 has 15 amino acids. Per germline, CDR1 MNHEY and CDR2 SVGAGI. CDR3 nucleotides: TGTGCCAGCCTCCCCTACGGGTACTCCTACAATGAGCAGTTCTTC. This translates into CASLPYGYSYNEQFF.

The genes are TRBV6-1 and TRBJ2-5; TRBD2 matches at 12 bases. The CDR3 has 14 residues. Trimming took 2 bases from V and 7 from J; bases not matched to a gene: 2. Germline assignment: CDR1 MNHNS and CDR2 SASEGT. As DNA, the CDR3 is TGTGCCAGCAGTGAACTAGCGGGAGGGGGGACCCAGTACTTC. Translating it yields CASSELAGGGTQYF.

The chain couples TRBV11-3 to TRBJ2-2; 7 bases fit TRBD2. Germline CDR1 reads SGHNT; CDR2 reads YENEEA. This CDR3 region has 15 residues. Trimming cost V 3 bases and J 5 bases; bases outside gene matches: 6. The CDR3 nucleotides are TGTGCCAGCAGCTTGGAAGGGGACTATACCGGGGAGCTGTTTTTT. It yields the protein CASSLEGDYTGELFF.

In this sample, this clone turned up once. The chain carries TRBV28 and TRBJ1-5; the match to TRBD1 covers 7 bases. Germline CDR1 and CDR2: MDHEN and SYDVKM. The CDR3 runs to 16 residues. J lost 6 bases, V lost 6 bases, and 14 bases had no gene match. CDR3 coding DNA: TGTGCCAGCAGGAAGGGGACGACAGGGTCGTCTCAGCCCCAGCATTTT. Amino acid sequence: CASRKGTTGSSQPQHF.

This chain connects TRBV5-1 to TRBJ1-6; 9 bases map to TRBD1. The CDR3 has 16 amino acids. Germline V gene lookup returns CDR1 SGHRS and CDR2 YFSETQ. The V gene end was trimmed by 4 bases and the J gene end by 7 bases; junction bases not matched to a gene: 9. The CDR3 protein is CASSETQGAFNSPLHF. In nucleotides, the CDR3 is TGCGCCAGCAGCGAAACACAGGGGGCGTTCAATTCACCCCTCCACTTT.

The J gene is TRBJ2-3, the V gene TRBV19, with D hard to call. There are 14 residues in the CDR3. The germline gives CDR1 LNHDA, CDR2 SQIVND (reference sequence). Trimming cost V 6 bases and J 0 bases, with 10 bases left between them. CDR3 loop: CASSHQISTDTQYF. DNA of the CDR3: TGTGCCAGTAGCCATCAAATTAGCACAGATACGCAGTATTTT. The entire variable domain, with the rest obtained from reference TRBV19 and TRBJ2-3, is as follows: DGGITQSPKYLFRKEGQNVTLSCEQNLNHDAMYWYRQDPGQGLRLIYYSQIVNDFQKGDIAEGYSVSREKKESFPLTVTSAQKNPTAFYLCASSHQISTDTQYFGPGTRLTVL.

The chain employs TRBV7-2 and TRBJ1-6, with D tentatively TRBD1 (5 bases). V was clipped by 1 base and J by 10 bases, with 14 bases between them. CDR3 length: 15 amino acids. The germline V gene encodes CDR1 SGHTA and CDR2 FQGNSA. The CDR3 DNA reads TGTGCCAGCAGCTTAGACGGGGGTGTCGGGTCACCCCTCCACTTT. This gives the protein CASSLDGGVGSPLHF.